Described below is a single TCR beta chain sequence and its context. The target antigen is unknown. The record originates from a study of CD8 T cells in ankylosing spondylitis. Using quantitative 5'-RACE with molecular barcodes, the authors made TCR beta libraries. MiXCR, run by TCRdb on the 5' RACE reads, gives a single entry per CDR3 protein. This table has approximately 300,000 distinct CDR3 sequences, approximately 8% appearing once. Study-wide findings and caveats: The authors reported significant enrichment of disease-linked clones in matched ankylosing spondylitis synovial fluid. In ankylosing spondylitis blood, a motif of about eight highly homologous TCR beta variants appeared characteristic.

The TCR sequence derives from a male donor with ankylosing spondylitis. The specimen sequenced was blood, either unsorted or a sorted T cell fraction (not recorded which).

CDR3 loop: CASSQFPASSTDTQYF. The CDR3 bases are TGCGCCAGCAGCCAATTCCCCGCCTCTAGCACAGATACGCAGTATTTT. The chain has TRBV4-1 and TRBJ2-3; D is undetermined. The CDR3 is 16 residues long. The V end was cut by 2 bases, the J end by 0 bases, with 12 bases between. Germline lookup yields CDR1 MGHRA and CDR2 YSYEKL.